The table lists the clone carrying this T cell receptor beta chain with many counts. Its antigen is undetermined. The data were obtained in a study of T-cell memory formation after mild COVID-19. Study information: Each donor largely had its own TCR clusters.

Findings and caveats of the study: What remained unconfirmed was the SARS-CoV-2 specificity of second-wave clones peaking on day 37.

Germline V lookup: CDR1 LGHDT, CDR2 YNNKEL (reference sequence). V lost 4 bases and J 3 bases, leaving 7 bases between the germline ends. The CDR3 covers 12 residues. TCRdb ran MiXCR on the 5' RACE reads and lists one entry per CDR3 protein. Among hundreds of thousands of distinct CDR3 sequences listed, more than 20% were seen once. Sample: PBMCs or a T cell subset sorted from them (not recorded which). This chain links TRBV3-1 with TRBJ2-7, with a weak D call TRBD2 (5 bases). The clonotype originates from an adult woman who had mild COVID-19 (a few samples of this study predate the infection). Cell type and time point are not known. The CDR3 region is CASSRGVYEQYF. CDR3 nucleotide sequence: TGTGCCAGCAGCCGGGGAGTCTACGAGCAGTACTTC.